These 20 T cell receptor beta chains share one sample of origin, sequenced in a study of CD8+CD57+ T cells in acquired aplastic anemia. Profiles of TCR beta VDJ and CDR3 were generated from a genomic DNA template. TCRdb used MiXCR to reprocess the reads, holding one entry per CDR3 protein. Here the sample spans fewer than 250,000 distinct CDR3 sequences, 47% being singletons. An expansion of CD8+CD57+ cells by flow cytometry had been shown in patients chosen for sequencing. The material sequenced was sorted CD4+, CD8+, or CD8+CD57+ T cells (not recorded which) from PBMCs. These receptors were taken from a human donor with aplastic anemia.

This chain uses TRBV24-1 with TRBJ2-1; 8 bases fit TRBD2. The germline V gene has CDR1 KGHDR and CDR2 SFDVKD. Unmatched junction bases numbered 4, after V lost 3 bases and J lost 4 bases. The CDR3 is made up of 15 amino acids. The DNA of the CDR3 is TGTGCCACCAGTGATAACATAGCGGGATACAATGAGCAGTTCTTC. As protein: CATSDNIAGYNEQFF.

Many counts were recorded for this clonotype. A much more abundant neighbour one base away suggests this may be a read error. The rearrangement links TRBV20-1 to TRBJ2-2; TRBD2 aligns across 12 bases. The CDR3 runs 16 residues. Germline-derived CDR1 and CDR2 are DFQATT and SNEGSKA (reference sequence). CDR3 residues: CSARDLAGGDTEELFF. CDR3 DNA: TGCAGTGCTAGAGATCTAGCGGGAGGGGACACCGAGGAGCTGTTTTTT.

This chain links TRBV9 with TRBJ2-7; TRBD1 is a possible D gene (5 bases). Germline V gene lookup returns CDR1 SGDLS and CDR2 YYNGEE. CDR3 size: 13 residues. V gave up 4 bases and J gave up 5 bases, with 13 bases separating them. CDR3 amino acids: CASSPQGNDEQYF. As DNA, the CDR3 is TGTGCCAGCAGCCCGCAGGGAAACGACGAGCAGTACTTC.

In its sample, this clonotype was seen many times. This chain links TRBV20-1 with TRBJ1-2; the match to TRBD1 covers 7 bases. Germline V gene data show CDR1 as DFQATT and CDR2 as SNEGSKA (reference sequence). Trimming removed 3 bases from V and 8 bases from J; junction bases left unmatched: 9. The CDR3 length is 13 residues. CDR3 coding DNA: TGCAGTGCTAGCTTACAGGGGAGTCACGGCTACACCTTC. Translating it yields CSASLQGSHGYTF.

CDR3 protein: CASSLREQLGEQYF. CDR3 nucleotides: TGTGCCAGCAGTTTAAGGGAGCAGCTCGGCGAGCAGTACTTC. V is TRBV27 and J is TRBJ2-7; D possibly corresponds to TRBD2 (5 bases). The CDR3 spans 14 residues. Between the trimmed V and J ends, which lost 2 bases and 6 bases, there was a span of 14 bases. Germline assignment: CDR1 MNHEY and CDR2 SMNVEV (reference sequence).

The CDR3 sequence is CAISGLWGTDTQYF. The CDR3 DNA follows: TGTGCCATCAGTGGCCTCTGGGGGACAGATACGCAGTATTTT. This chain connects TRBV10-3 to TRBJ2-3; possibly TRBD1 or TRBD2 for D (5 bases each). Germline CDR1 ENHRY, CDR2 SYGVKD. V was cut by 4 bases and J by 3 bases, with 11 bases left in between. This CDR3 spans 14 amino acids.

This clonotype was found many times. The V gene is TRBV7-9, the J gene TRBJ2-3, with 9 bases identical to TRBD2. The CDR3 totals 17 residues. Trimming took 5 bases from V and 2 from J; bases not matched to a gene: 11. Germline CDR1 and CDR2: SEHNR and FQNEAQ (reference sequence). The CDR3 is CASSPPEAGGPTDTQYF. Here the CDR3 DNA reads TGTGCCAGCAGCCCCCCGGAGGCGGGAGGGCCCACAGATACGCAGTATTTT.

The chain employs TRBV29-1 and TRBJ1-1, with D possibly being TRBD1 (5 bases). Germline lookup yields CDR1 SQVTM and CDR2 ANQGSEA. This CDR3 is 13 amino acids long. With 7 bases removed from V and 1 base from J, the gap between germline ends came to 13 bases. Here the CDR3 DNA reads TGCAGCGCCATGTGGGACCGGAACACTGAAGCTTTCTTT. Its translation: CSAMWDRNTEAFF.

For this clonotype: An end of the junction differs from the germline gene, which may be a read error. This chain uses TRBV2 with TRBJ2-7; TRBD2 might be the D (5 bases). Germline V gene data show CDR1 as SNHLY and CDR2 as FYNNEI. The CDR3 is 15 residues long. CDR3 in amino acids: CASSEYRVTAGELYF. The DNA for the CDR3 is TGTGCCAGCAGTGAATATCGGGTTACGGCCGGGGAGCTGTACTTC.

This rearrangement joins TRBV4-1 to TRBJ2-1; no reliable D call. The CDR3 length is 14 residues. Trimming shortened V by 7 bases and J by 4 bases, and 14 bases separated the two germline ends. Germline values: CDR1 MGHRA, CDR2 YSYEKL. The DNA of the CDR3 is TGCGCCAGCAACCAGACTCTAGGGTACAATGAGCAGTTCTTC. Residues: CASNQTLGYNEQFF.

CDR3 protein: CASSLSARGLHEQYF. The CDR3 DNA follows: TGTGCCAGCAGCTTATCTGCCAGGGGGCTACACGAGCAGTACTTC. This rearrangement joins TRBV7-8 to TRBJ2-7, with 8 bases identical to TRBD1. CDR3 size: 15 residues. The V gene's germline CDR1 is SGHVS and CDR2 FQNEAQ. Unmatched junction bases numbered 8, after V lost 2 bases and J lost 5 bases.

This clonotype was seen at least ten times. This chain links TRBV19 with TRBJ2-5, with 10 bases aligning to TRBD1. CDR1 LNHDA and CDR2 SQIVND come from the germline V gene (reference sequence). The length of the CDR3 is 15 residues. With 5 bases clipped from V and 6 bases from J, the junction kept 9 bases outside the gene matches. The CDR3 DNA reads TGTGCCAGTAGTGTCGACAGGGGGCGTTTGAAGACCCAGTACTTC. Its protein product is CASSVDRGRLKTQYF. Full variable domain (rest looked up from reference TRBV19 and TRBJ2-5): DGGITQSPKYLFRKEGQNVTLSCEQNLNHDAMYWYRQDPGQGLRLIYYSQIVNDFQKGDIAEGYSVSREKKESFPLTVTSAQKNPTAFYLCASSVDRGRLKTQYFGPGTRLLVL.

This clonotype was detected a few times. Being one base from a much bigger clone, this may be a read error. J is TRBJ1-2 and V is TRBV6-5; the D gene is possibly TRBD1 (5 bases). The CDR3 runs to 14 residues. Looked up from germline, CDR1 is MNHEY and CDR2 is SVGAGI. The V end was cut by 4 bases, the J end by 6 bases, with 15 bases between. The CDR3 DNA sequence: TGTGCCAGCAGTTCCGGTAGTTCGGGGGATGGCTACACCTTC. Translated, it gives CASSSGSSGDGYTF.

The chain couples TRBV13 to TRBJ2-1; 9 nucleotides line up with TRBD1. Germline values: CDR1 PRHDT, CDR2 FYEKMQ (reference sequence). With 6 bases clipped from V and 4 bases from J, the junction kept 7 bases outside the gene matches. The CDR3 loop spans 15 amino acids. CDR3 DNA: TGTGCCAGCAGTGGGGGACAGGGATATTACAATGAGCAGTTCTTC. As protein: CASSGGQGYYNEQFF.

The V and J genes are TRBV25-1 and TRBJ2-1; 8 nucleotides line up with TRBD2. There are 18 residues in the CDR3. V lost 6 bases, J lost 5 bases, and 18 bases stayed unmatched. Germline values: CDR1 MGHDK, CDR2 SYGVNS. As DNA, the CDR3 is TGTGCCAGCAGCTTCCCAAGCGGGAGACCCCGGGACAACAATGAGCAGTTCTTC. As protein: CASSFPSGRPRDNNEQFF.

This sequence joins TRBV7-2 and TRBJ2-3; D tentatively fits TRBD1 or TRBD2 (5 bases each). The CDR3 is made up of 16 amino acids. Germline lookup yields CDR1 SGHTA and CDR2 FQGNSA. V was shortened by 6 bases and J by 4 bases, with 20 bases between the two germline ends. This CDR3 reads CASSDFQGPTADTQYF. The CDR3 region has the DNA TGTGCCAGCAGTGACTTTCAGGGACCTACGGCAGATACGCAGTATTTT.

This clonotype was recorded many times. V gene TRBV5-5 combines with J gene TRBJ1-1; 7 bases line up with TRBD1. This CDR3 region has 16 residues. With 0 bases clipped from V and 1 base from J, the junction kept 6 bases outside the gene matches. Germline values: CDR1 SGHKS, CDR2 YYEKEE (reference sequence). CDR3 sequence: CASSLEIDRANTEAFF. In DNA, the CDR3 is TGTGCCAGCAGCTTGGAGATCGACAGGGCGAACACTGAAGCTTTCTTT.

Of note for this clonotype: The junction does not match germline at one end; this may be a read error. This chain links TRBV15 with TRBJ2-5; TRBD1 aligns across 7 bases. CDR1 and CDR2 from the germline V gene are LNHNV and YYDKDF (reference sequence). The CDR3 has 14 amino acids. The DNA of the CDR3 is TGTGCCACCAGCAGCCGACAGGGCCAAGGGACCCAGTACTTC. It translates to CATSSRQGQGTQYF.

The CDR3 DNA reads TGTGCCACCAGCAGAGATTACAGCAGAAGCTACGAGCAGTACGTC. The encoded protein is CATSRDYSRSYEQYV. V gene TRBV15 combines with J gene TRBJ2-7, with unresolved D. V lost 0 bases and J 3 bases, leaving 12 bases between the germline ends. CDR3 size: 15 residues. Germline loops: CDR1 LNHNV, CDR2 YYDKDF (reference sequence).

The rearrangement uses TRBV10-3 and TRBJ1-5, with a tentative D call TRBD1 (6 bases). The germline CDR1 and CDR2 sequences are ENHRY and SYGVKD. The CDR3 is 17 amino acids. V lost 3 bases and J lost 8, with 23 bases in between. The CDR3 DNA reads TGTGCCATCAGTGAAGTAGCACCTCCCGGGGGCAGGAAGCCCCAGCATTTT. It translates to CAISEVAPPGGRKPQHF.